This T cell receptor beta chain was identified during a study of OX40 agonist ivuxolimab in advanced cancers. Across the study: Patients enrolled in dose escalation were diagnosed with hepatocellular carcinoma, melanoma, renal cell or head and neck cancer.

Baseline, cycle 4 day 1, and cycle 7 day 1 were the blood sampling points. TCRdb keeps only in-frame clones here, not all; method: immunoSEQ multiplex PCR. The sample contains roughly 80,000 clones, around nine tenths of which appear only once. The source of this sequence is an adult with an advanced solid tumor such as melanoma, head and neck, liver or kidney cancer. The material sequenced was CD4+ or CD8+ T cells sorted from blood, taken in a trial of the OX40 agonist ivuxolimab.

The CDR3 sequence: CASTERQGTQPQHF. The CDR3 bases are TGTGCCAGCACCGAAAGACAGGGGACTCAGCCCCAGCATTTT. The chain joins TRBV6-5 to TRBJ1-5, with TRBD1 identical over 8 bases. The V gene's germline CDR1 is MNHEY and CDR2 SVGAGI. Trimming cost V 7 bases and J 6 bases; bases outside gene matches: 8. The CDR3 runs 14 residues.